This is a list of T cell receptor beta chains from one sample in a study of blood T cell repertoires in COVID-19. The protocol was immunoSEQ multiplex PCR, while the TCRdb copy is restricted to in-frame clones and leaves out a portion. The profile shows about 150,000 clones, 85% to 90% of them singletons. Source material: peripheral blood. The receptor set was obtained from a human donor in a cohort sampled during active COVID-19. The CDR3 runs from the conserved cysteine through the conserved F or W. Each record gives: D gene, V gene, clone size, J gene, CDR3 protein, CDR3 DNA. The D gene is left open where the match is weak. The size of a clone is reported for some rows only, either as once, few or many, or as a class for expanded clones.

TRBD2	TRBV19	NA	TRBJ2-7	CASGTSGALFYEQYF	TGTGCCAGCGGGACTAGCGGAGCCCTCTTCTACGAGCAGTACTTC
NA	TRBV10-3	NA	TRBJ1-1	CAIQVEWSTEAFF	TGTGCCATCCAAGTCGAGTGGAGCACTGAAGCTTTCTTT
TRBD1	TRBV4-1	NA	TRBJ2-7	CASSQGQGDKDYEQYF	TGCGCCAGCAGCCAGGGACAGGGGGATAAGGATTACGAGCAGTACTTC
NA	TRBV6-5	NA	TRBJ1-6	CASSSLGTGFNSPLHF	TGTGCCAGCAGTTCTCTAGGAACGGGGTTTAATTCACCCCTCCACTTT
NA	TRBV29-1	NA	TRBJ2-1	CSEEGGHGNEQFF	TGCAGCGAGGAGGGGGGGCATGGGAATGAGCAGTTCTTC
TRBD2	TRBV11-2	NA	TRBJ2-2	CASSPTGLAGGPVPGELFF	TGTGCCAGCAGCCCAACTGGACTAGCGGGGGGGCCGGTTCCCGGGGAGCTGTTTTTT
TRBD1	TRBV5-1	NA	TRBJ2-7	CASSWGTGGYYEQYF	TGCGCCAGCAGCTGGGGGACAGGGGGTTACTACGAGCAGTACTTC
TRBD2	TRBV9	NA	TRBJ2-7	CASSPSGGDYEQYF	TGTGCCAGCAGCCCATCGGGGGGGGACTACGAGCAGTACTTC
NA	TRBV18	NA	TRBJ2-3	CASSPLSRSTKDTQYF	TGTGCCAGCTCACCCCTCTCTAGGAGCACTAAAGATACGCAGTATTTT
NA	TRBV7-3	NA	TRBJ1-6	CASSLGPHNSPLHF	TGTGCCAGCAGCCTGGGGCCTCATAATTCACCCCTCCACTTT
NA	TRBV6-5	NA	TRBJ2-5	CASSYSIESRMETQYF	TGTGCCAGCAGTTACAGCATTGAGTCGAGGATGGAGACCCAGTACTTC
NA	TRBV30	NA	TRBJ2-1	CAWSLYTYNEQFF	TGTGCCTGGAGTCTATATACTTACAATGAGCAGTTCTTC
TRBD1	TRBV5-1	once	TRBJ1-4	CASSLLFGGQGREKLFF	TGCGCCAGCAGCTTACTATTTGGGGGACAGGGCAGAGAAAAACTGTTTTTT
TRBD2	TRBV5-1	NA	TRBJ2-1	CASSLAGGPENEQFF	TGCGCCAGCAGCTTAGCGGGAGGGCCCGAGAATGAGCAGTTCTTC
NA	TRBV12-5	NA	TRBJ2-3	CASGLGTGADTQYF	NA
NA	TRBV25-1	NA	TRBJ2-3	CASTRTAGGTDTQYF	TGTGCCAGCACCAGGACAGCAGGGGGCACAGATACGCAGTATTTT
NA	TRBV7-8	once	TRBJ2-6	CASSLDHVGGVQFRANVLTF	TGTGCCAGCAGCTTAGATCACGTCGGAGGCGTCCAATTTAGGGCCAACGTCCTGACTTTC
NA	TRBV19	NA	TRBJ1-5	CASRPTGTRQPQHF	TGTGCCAGTAGACCCACGGGGACAAGGCAGCCCCAGCATTTT
NA	TRBV7-2	NA	TRBJ1-1	CASSLAWGGDTEAFF	TGTGCCAGCAGCTTAGCTTGGGGAGGGGACACTGAAGCTTTCTTT
NA	TRBV6-6	NA	TRBJ2-5	CASEGPQETQYF	TGTGCCAGCGAGGGTCCCCAAGAGACCCAGTACTTC
NA	TRBV4-3	NA	TRBJ2-7	CASSQDYGSSYEQYF	TGCGCCAGCAGCCAAGATTACGGGAGCTCCTACGAGCAGTACTTC
TRBD2	TRBV11-3	NA	TRBJ2-3	CASSLGTSGRTDTQYF	TGTGCCAGCAGCTTAGGGACTAGCGGGAGAACAGATACGCAGTATTTT
TRBD1	TRBV5-1	NA	TRBJ1-1	CASSATGVTEAFF	TGCGCCAGCAGCGCCACAGGGGTAACTGAAGCTTTCTTT
TRBD1	TRBV3-1/TRBV3-2	medium-sized	TRBJ2-2	CASSQAGTGGRLTGELFF	TGTGCCAGCAGCCAAGCCGGGACAGGGGGCAGGTTGACCGGGGAGCTGTTTTTT
NA	TRBV7-3	NA	TRBJ2-1	CASSLSGDSYNEQFF	TGTGCCAGCAGCTTAAGCGGGGACTCCTACAATGAGCAGTTCTTC
TRBD2	TRBV30	NA	TRBJ2-1	CAWSVAGGPGEQFF	TGTGCCTGGAGTGTAGCGGGAGGGCCAGGTGAGCAGTTCTTC
NA	TRBV28	NA	TRBJ1-2	CASSPVVGGGYGYTF	TGTGCCAGCAGTCCCGTAGTGGGCGGAGGGTATGGCTACACCTTC
NA	TRBV11-3	NA	TRBJ1-1	CASSLTANTEAFF	TGTGCCAGCAGCTTAACAGCGAACACTGAAGCTTTCTTT
TRBD1	TRBV19	NA	TRBJ1-5	CASSPGTAGSGLSNQPQHF	TGTGCCAGTAGTCCAGGGACAGCAGGGTCGGGGCTTAGCAATCAGCCCCAGCATTTT
NA	TRBV9	NA	TRBJ2-5	CASSGPIDRDNQETQYF	TGTGCCAGCAGCGGACCGATCGATCGGGACAACCAAGAGACCCAGTACTTC
NA	TRBV10-2	NA	TRBJ2-3	CATTFVGASSDTQYF	TGCGCCACCACGTTTGTGGGGGCGAGCTCAGATACGCAGTATTTT
TRBD2	TRBV5-6	NA	TRBJ2-7	CASSPERGAYEQYF	TGTGCCAGCAGCCCAGAGCGGGGGGCCTACGAGCAGTACTTC
TRBD1	TRBV7-9	NA	TRBJ2-7	CASSSIPGQGGEQYF	TGTGCCAGCAGTTCAATACCGGGACAGGGGGGCGAGCAGTACTTC
NA	TRBV7-8	NA	TRBJ1-4	CASSPRKQTANEKLFF	TGTGCCAGCAGCCCTCGAAAACAGACAGCTAATGAAAAACTGTTTTTT
NA	TRBV2	NA	TRBJ2-2	CASSPLTGDTGELFF	TGTGCCAGCAGTCCTTTAACGGGGGACACCGGGGAGCTGTTTTTT
NA	TRBV14	NA	TRBJ2-5	CASSQESSAETQYF	TGTGCCAGCAGCCAAGAGTCGAGCGCGGAGACCCAGTACTTC
NA	TRBV11-1	NA	TRBJ2-1	CASRRVSSYNEQFF	TGTGCCAGCAGACGAGTATCCTCCTACAATGAGCAGTTCTTC
TRBD1	TRBV5-1	NA	TRBJ2-7	CASSHNRGTGATYEQYF	TGCGCCAGCAGCCACAACCGGGGGACAGGGGCCACCTACGAGCAGTACTTC
TRBD1	TRBV6-2/TRBV6-3	NA	TRBJ1-6	CASSPRGQGSPLHF	TGTGCCAGCAGTCCCAGGGGGCAAGGATCACCCCTCCACTTT
TRBD1	TRBV19	NA	TRBJ2-7	CASSIGTEAYEQYF	TGTGCCAGTAGTATTGGGACAGAGGCCTACGAGCAGTACTTC
NA	TRBV28	NA	TRBJ2-3	CASSPKDTQYF	TGTGCCAGCAGTCCCAAAGATACGCAGTATTTT